What follows is one T cell receptor (beta chain) and its context. As yet, its antigen is unknown. The germline V gene encodes CDR1 MGHRA and CDR2 YSYEKL. This CDR3 region has 16 residues. V was trimmed by 0 bases and J by 1 base, leaving 13 bases between them. This sample was taken from a study of immune evolution from preneoplasia to lung adenocarcinoma. Resections took place in Japan or China from about 2014 to 2018. Nucleic acids came from premalignant or tumor cells enriched by macro-dissection. Overall study results and limits: Later-stage lesions seemingly showed higher T cell density and diversity than normal lung. From normal lung to invasive adenocarcinoma, top clone frequencies appeared to decrease.

The data were produced by immunoSEQ multiplex PCR, yet TCRdb's version contains in-frame clones alone and is incomplete. The repertoire holds around 41,000 clones, with more than 60% as singletons. The chain is built from TRBV4-1 and TRBJ2-7, with D perhaps TRBD1 or TRBD2 (5 bases each). The TCR comes from a person aged 55 to 75 with lung adenocarcinoma. Material: FFPE invasive lung adenocarcinoma tissue. The CDR3 reads CASSQDFPGRSYEQYF. DNA of the CDR3: TGCGCCAGCAGCCAAGATTTCCCGGGACGGTCCTACGAGCAGTACTTC.